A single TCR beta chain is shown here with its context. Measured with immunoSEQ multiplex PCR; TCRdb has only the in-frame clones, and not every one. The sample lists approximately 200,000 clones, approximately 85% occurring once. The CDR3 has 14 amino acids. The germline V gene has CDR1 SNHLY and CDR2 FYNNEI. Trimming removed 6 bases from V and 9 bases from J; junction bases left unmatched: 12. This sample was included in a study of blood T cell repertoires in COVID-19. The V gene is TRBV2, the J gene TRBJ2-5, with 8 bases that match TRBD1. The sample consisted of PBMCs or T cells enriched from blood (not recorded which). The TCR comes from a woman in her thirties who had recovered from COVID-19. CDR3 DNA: TGTGCCAGCAGCGCGACAGGGGCCAAGTGGGCCCAGTACTTC. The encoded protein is CASSATGAKWAQYF.